Detailed here is one T cell receptor (beta chain). Its antigen remains unidentified. Sequencing used immunoSEQ multiplex PCR; TCRdb keeps in-frame clones, though not all of them. Of about 30,000 clones in the sample, roughly 89% were seen once. FACS sorted CD4+ or CD8+ T cells into CD45RA+ naive and CD45RO+ memory. These data come from a study of regulatory dendritic cells for organ transplantation. Findings of the study overall: Memory T cells were less diverse than naive, with memory CD8+ most oligoclonal.

The CDR3 totals 12 residues. V lost 4 bases, J lost 2 bases, and 8 bases lay in between. In germline, CDR1 is SQVTM, CDR2 ANQGSEA. This TCR derives from a human donor in good health. Sequencing input: naive CD4+ T cells from blood. Described subset: CD45RA+ naive T cells. The chain has TRBV29-1 and TRBJ1-2; D call uncertain. The CDR3 DNA is TGCAGCGTTGTCGGCTTCAACTATGGCTACACCTTC. Its translation is CSVVGFNYGYTF.